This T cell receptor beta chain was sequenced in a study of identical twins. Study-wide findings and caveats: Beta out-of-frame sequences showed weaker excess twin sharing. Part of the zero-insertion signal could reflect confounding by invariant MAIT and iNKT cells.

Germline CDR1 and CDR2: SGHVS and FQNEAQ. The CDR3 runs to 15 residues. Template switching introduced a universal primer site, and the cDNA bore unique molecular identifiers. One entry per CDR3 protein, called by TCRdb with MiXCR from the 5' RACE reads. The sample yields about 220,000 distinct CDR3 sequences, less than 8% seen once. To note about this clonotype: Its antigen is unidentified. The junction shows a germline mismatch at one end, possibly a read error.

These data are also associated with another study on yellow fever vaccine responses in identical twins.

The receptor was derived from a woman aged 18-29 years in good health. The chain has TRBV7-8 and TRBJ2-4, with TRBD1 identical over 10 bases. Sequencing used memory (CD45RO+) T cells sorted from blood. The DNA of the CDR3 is TGTGCCTGCAGCCGGGGACAGGGGAATGTTAACATTCAGTACTTC. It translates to CACSRGQGNVNIQYF. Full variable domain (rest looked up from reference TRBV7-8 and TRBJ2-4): GAGVSQSPRYKVAKRGQDVALRCDPISGHVSLFWYQQALGQGPEFLTYFQNEAQLDKSGLPSDRFFAERPEGSVSTLKIQRTQQEDSAVYLCACSRGQGNVNIQYFGAGTRLSVL.